The sample holds one count of the clone carrying this T cell receptor (beta chain). What it binds is not known. The time point denotes: cycle 4 day 1 (C4D1), after 5 to 7 weeks of nivolumab. Each patient's relapse followed autologous stem cell transplantation, and brentuximab vedotin exposure varied. Patients had relapsed/refractory classical Hodgkin lymphoma with complete response, partial response or progressive disease as best response. This sample was taken from a study of PD-1 blockade in classical Hodgkin lymphoma. Findings and limits, study-wide: Compared with baseline, CD4+ but not CD8+ TCR diversity had risen significantly by C4D1. Newly diagnosed and completely responding patients shared comparable baseline diversity.

CDR1 is MNHNS and CDR2 is SASEGT in the germline V gene. The V and J ends lost 2 bases and 1 base, in that order; junction bases with no gene match: 3. The CDR3 has 15 amino acids. Method: immunoSEQ multiplex PCR; TCRdb's copy keeps in-frame clones and lacks some. Found here are 90,000 to 110,000 clones, about 92% of them singletons; the top ten hold 15% to 20%. The source is a human donor with classical Hodgkin lymphoma. The sequencing used peripheral blood mononuclear cells (PBMCs), collected before the fourth cycle of nivolumab. J is TRBJ2-3 and V is TRBV6-1; 7 bases agree with TRBD2. CDR3 coding DNA: TGTGCCAGCAGTGAACGAGGGAGGGGCACAGATACGCAGTATTTT. Protein sequence: CASSERGRGTDTQYF.